This TCR beta chain comes out of a study of beta chain features in type 1 diabetes. This clone was seen a handful of times. The authors sorted CD4+ naive, central memory, regulatory and stem cell-like memory cells via CD45RO/CCR7/CD25/CD127/CD95/CD27. The sequenced template was cDNA made from the entire isolated RNA. Some clones are missing from TCRdb's copy, which holds only in-frame ones; the method was immunoSEQ multiplex PCR. This table holds approximately 470,000 clones, approximately 30% found once. CDR1 SEHNR and CDR2 FQNEAQ come from the germline V gene (reference sequence). V dropped 8 bases and J dropped 2 bases, with 14 bases sitting between them. The CDR3 sequence is 14 residues long.

The specimen was naive CD4+ T cells from blood. This TCR was sampled from a man younger than 35 in good health. The gene calls are TRBV7-9 and TRBJ2-3; TRBD1 or TRBD2 may be the D gene (5 bases each). The CDR3 here is CASRDGVFTDTQYF. The CDR3 DNA follows: TGTGCCAGCCGGGACGGAGTCTTCACAGATACGCAGTATTTT.